The 5 T cell receptor beta chains below all came from one sample that was sequenced in a study of blood T cells in healthy people across ages. The authors ran a second PCR of about 6 to 11 cycles using a sample-barcoded 5' primer and a J-beta primer mix. Each CDR3 protein is one row after TCRdb ran MiXCR on the 5' RACE reads. The sample records 650,000 to 800,000 distinct CDR3 sequences, around 50% being singletons. Source material: blood. Source of these receptors: a woman of 80 years or more in good health.

The sample holds many counts of this clonotype. The chain joins TRBV18 to TRBJ2-1, with 8 positions matching TRBD2. J gave up 7 bases and V 1 base, and 12 bases lay outside the gene matches. The CDR3 sequence is 17 residues long. The V gene's germline CDR1 is KGHSH and CDR2 LQKENI. The CDR3 DNA follows: TGTGCCAGCTCACCACACCCTCCGGGACTAGAGAGTAATGAGCAGTTCTTC. This sequence encodes CASSPHPPGLESNEQFF.

Ten or more counts support this clonotype. The J gene is TRBJ2-4, the V gene TRBV20-1, with D possibly TRBD1 on 5 matching bases. With 7 bases removed from V and 2 bases from J, the gap between germline ends came to 15 bases. The CDR3 is 14 amino acids. Germline V gene data show CDR1 as DFQATT and CDR2 as SNEGSKA (reference sequence). The DNA for the CDR3 is TGCAGTGTTGACAGCCCCCCAACCAAAAACATTCAGTACTTC. Translation: CSVDSPPTKNIQYF.

The chain uses TRBV27 and TRBJ2-7; D perhaps matches TRBD1 (6 bases). CDR1 is MNHEY and CDR2 is SMNVEV in the germline V gene (reference sequence). V was pared by 3 bases and J by 2 bases, with 20 bases between. The CDR3 totals 17 residues. The CDR3 here is CASSFLRQDVIPYEQYF. As DNA, the CDR3 is TGTGCCAGCAGTTTCCTCCGACAGGATGTCATCCCCTACGAGCAGTACTTC.

J is TRBJ2-3 and V is TRBV28; 11 nucleotides align to TRBD2. J gave up 5 bases and V 4 bases, and 5 bases lay outside the gene matches. CDR1 MDHEN and CDR2 SYDVKM come from the germline V gene. This CDR3 spans 15 amino acids. The CDR3, as DNA: TGTGCCAGCAGTTCCCTAGCGGGGGGACTAGATACGCAGTATTTT. It translates to CASSSLAGGLDTQYF.

This clonotype was counted only a few times. The V call is TRBV5-1, the J call TRBJ2-5; the D call may be TRBD1 or TRBD2 (5 bases each). Trimming stripped 2 bases from V and 4 bases from J, with 15 bases between. Germline V gene lookup returns CDR1 SGHRS and CDR2 YFSETQ. This CDR3 has 15 residues. In nucleotides, the CDR3 is TGCGCCAGCAGCTTAACCTTTCCAGGGAGAGAGACCCAGTACTTC. Translated, it gives CASSLTFPGRETQYF.